Shown below are 20 T cell receptor beta chains from a single sample sequenced in a study of blood T cells in healthy people across ages. Using a J-beta primer mix together with a sample-barcoded 5' primer, a second PCR was run for roughly 7 to 11 cycles. One entry per CDR3 protein, called by TCRdb with MiXCR from the 5' RACE reads. The sample contains approximately 940,000 distinct CDR3 sequences, around 48% of which appear only once. Sequenced input: blood. The receptors stem from a man younger than 45 in good health.

This clonotype appeared a few times. The genes are TRBV6-1 and TRBJ2-1, with a weak D call TRBD2 (5 bases). CDR3 length equals 12 residues. V gave up 7 bases and J gave up 9 bases, with 13 bases separating them. Germline loops: CDR1 MNHNS, CDR2 SASEGT. The CDR3 loop is CASTTEGFEQFF. CDR3 nucleotide sequence: TGTGCCAGCACCACAGAGGGTTTTGAGCAGTTCTTC.

This clonotype was detected only once. The J gene is TRBJ2-1, the V gene TRBV7-2; a weak D match, TRBD2 (7 bases). V was cut by 5 bases and J by 8 bases, with 13 bases left in between. The CDR3 consists of 13 residues. Germline CDR1 and CDR2: SGHTA and FQGNSA. CDR3 loop: CASSVGGVDEQFF. The CDR3 DNA sequence: TGTGCCAGCAGCGTAGGGGGGGTCGATGAGCAGTTCTTC.

The rearrangement uses TRBV20-1 and TRBJ1-1; no clear D gene. Germline V CDR1 and CDR2: DFQATT, SNEGSKA (reference sequence). Trimming cost V 3 bases and J 1 base, with 6 bases left between them. The CDR3 has 12 residues. The CDR3 coding sequence is TGCAGTGCTAGTAACAGGAACACTGAAGCTTTCTTT. This translates into CSASNRNTEAFF.

This clonotype was counted at least ten times. The CDR3 is CASSQDYRGVGYSGANVLTF. CDR3 nucleotides: TGCGCCAGCAGCCAAGACTACAGGGGCGTGGGTTACTCTGGGGCCAACGTCCTGACTTTC. The chain is built from TRBV4-3 and TRBJ2-6; TRBD1 aligns across 7 bases. This CDR3 is 20 amino acids long. Germline V gene sequence: CDR1 LGHNA, CDR2 YSLEER. Germline trimming cut 0 bases from V and 0 bases from J; bases unmatched to any gene: 11.

The sample holds a few counts of this clonotype. The chain carries TRBV7-3 and TRBJ2-7, with 9 bases lining up with TRBD2. The tail of the sequence fits TRBJ2-5 better, so the J call may be wrong. The CDR3 runs 14 residues. Looked up from germline, CDR1 is SGHTA and CDR2 is FQGTGA. The CDR3 nucleotides read TGTGCCAGCAGCTATAGCGGGGGAATGGAGACCCAGTACTTC. Translating it yields CASSYSGGMETQYF.

A few counts support this clonotype. The chain employs TRBV2 and TRBJ2-7; TRBD2 matches 14 bases. CDR3 size: 16 residues. V was clipped by 6 bases and J by 7 bases; unmatched bases: 11. The germline gives CDR1 SNHLY, CDR2 FYNNEI. DNA for the CDR3: TGTGCCAGCAGCGGACTAGCGGGGGGCCCTACCAATGAGCAGTACTTC. This sequence encodes CASSGLAGGPTNEQYF. Drawing the rest from reference TRBV2 and TRBJ2-7, the complete variable domain is EPEVTQTPSHQVTQMGQEVILRCVPISNHLYFYWYRQILGQKVEFLVSFYNNEISEKSEIFDDQFSVERPDGSNFTLKIRSTKLEDSAMYFCASSGLAGGPTNEQYFGPGTRLTVT.

The chain couples TRBV7-9 to TRBJ2-5; tentative D call: TRBD1 (7 bases). V was trimmed by 1 base and J by 4 bases, leaving 19 bases between them. Germline V lookup: CDR1 SEHNR, CDR2 FQNEAQ (reference sequence). CDR3 size: 17 residues. The CDR3 loop reads CASSLVGQVRLGETQYF. CDR3 bases: TGTGCCAGCAGCTTAGTAGGACAGGTTCGACTAGGAGAGACCCAGTACTTC.

The genes are TRBV20-1 and TRBJ2-3; 7 nucleotides agree with TRBD2. The CDR3 covers 16 residues. Unmatched junction bases numbered 13, after V lost 3 bases and J lost 4 bases. The germline CDR1 and CDR2 sequences are DFQATT and SNEGSKA (reference sequence). Written as DNA, the CDR3 is TGCAGTGCTAGTGCAGCGGGCGGGGGAGTGGCAGATACGCAGTATTTT. This encodes CSASAAGGGVADTQYF.

V is TRBV7-2 and J is TRBJ2-4, with TRBD1 matching over 10 bases. J gave up 3 bases and V 6 bases, and 5 bases lay outside the gene matches. Germline values: CDR1 SGHTA, CDR2 FQGNSA. The CDR3 length is 15 residues. As DNA, the CDR3 is TGTGCCAGCAGACGGGACAGGGGAGGCAAAAACATTCAGTACTTC. Protein: CASRRDRGGKNIQYF.

This clonotype was counted between two and nine times. This sequence joins TRBV6-1 and TRBJ1-2, with no clear D. Per the germline V gene, CDR1 is MNHNS and CDR2 is SASEGT. V lost 2 bases and J 6 bases, leaving 10 bases between the germline ends. This CDR3 has 13 amino acids. The CDR3 bases are TGTGCCAGCAGTGAAACGGCAGATAATGGCTACACCTTC. This codes for CASSETADNGYTF.

This chain joins TRBV29-1 and TRBJ2-1, with 10 bases fitting TRBD1. The junction had 7 bases not matched to a gene; V was cut back by 8 bases and J by 3 bases. CDR3 size: 14 residues. The germline CDR1 and CDR2 sequences are SQVTM and ANQGSEA. The DNA of the CDR3 is TGCAGCATGGCGGGACAGGGGTACTACAATGAGCAGTTCTTC. Its protein is CSMAGQGYYNEQFF.

The J gene is TRBJ2-3, the V gene TRBV20-1, with 11 positions matching TRBD2. This CDR3 spans 15 amino acids. Germline CDR1 DFQATT, CDR2 SNEGSKA (reference sequence). The V and J ends lost 3 bases and 5 bases, in that order; junction bases with no gene match: 7. For the CDR3, the DNA is TGCAGTGCTAGTAGGGCTAGCGGGGGGTTAGATACGCAGTATTTT. It encodes CSASRASGGLDTQYF.

Regarding this clonotype: Sequence at one end of the junction differs from germline and may be a read error. The rearrangement joins TRBV7-7 to TRBJ2-3; D is possibly TRBD2 (6 bases). The CDR3 extends over 14 amino acids. From germline, CDR1 is SSHAT and CDR2 FNYEAQ (reference sequence). CDR3 residues: CASSLSGFTDTQYF. CDR3 sequence (DNA): TGTGCTAGCAGCTTAAGCGGGTTCACAGATACGCAGTATTTT. The full variable domain, its missing parts supplied by reference TRBV7-7 and TRBJ2-3, is GAGVSQSPRYKVTKRGQDVTLRCDPISSHATLYWYQQALGQGPEFLTYFNYEAQPDKSGLPSDRFSAERPEGSISTLTIQRTEQRDSAMYRCASSLSGFTDTQYFGPGTRLTVL.

This clonotype was seen more than once but under ten times. The V call is TRBV6-1, the J call TRBJ2-5; D not resolved. The V gene's germline CDR1 is MNHNS and CDR2 SASEGT. The CDR3 runs to 13 residues. V was clipped by 3 bases and J by 4 bases, with 9 bases between them. This CDR3 reads CASSDRLGETQYF. Written as DNA, the CDR3 is TGTGCCAGCAGTGACCGGCTGGGAGAGACCCAGTACTTC.

V usage is TRBV7-3 and J usage is TRBJ2-1; D is perhaps TRBD2 (7 bases). Looked up from germline, CDR1 is SGHTA and CDR2 is FQGTGA. The CDR3 length is 16 residues. The V end was cut by 1 base, the J end by 7 bases, with 17 bases between. CDR3 region: CASSLKMGGGGNEQFF. In nucleotides, the CDR3 is TGTGCCAGCAGCTTAAAGATGGGGGGGGGCGGTAATGAGCAGTTCTTC.

This clonotype was seen only a few times. The chain combines TRBV11-2 with TRBJ2-2; 9 bases line up with TRBD2. The CDR3 has 16 residues. CDR1 is SGHAT and CDR2 is FQNNGV in the germline V gene. After removal of 1 base from V and 3 bases from J, the junction contained 3 bases not matched to a gene. The CDR3 coding sequence is TGTGCCAGCAGCTTAGGAGCGGGGGGATACACCGGGGAGCTGTTTTTT. Amino acid sequence: CASSLGAGGYTGELFF.

This clonotype was detected a few times. Here the CDR3 reads CASSYSWRVSTDTQYF. Written as DNA, the CDR3 is TGTGCCAGCAGTTACTCGTGGCGAGTAAGCACAGATACGCAGTATTTT. The gene calls are TRBV6-5 and TRBJ2-3; D ambiguous. Germline values: CDR1 MNHEY, CDR2 SVGAGI. The CDR3 runs 16 residues. Deletions cut 0 bases from V and 0 bases from J, with 10 bases between.

V usage is TRBV4-1 and J usage is TRBJ2-2; possibly TRBD1 or TRBD2 for D (5 bases each). CDR1 is MGHRA and CDR2 is YSYEKL in the germline V gene. The CDR3 length is 17 residues. Between the trimmed V and J ends, which lost 2 bases and 4 bases, there was a span of 17 bases. The CDR3 reads CASSQSPAGSPTGELFF. The CDR3 bases are TGCGCCAGCAGCCAATCCCCCGCAGGGAGCCCCACCGGGGAGCTGTTTTTT.

This chain connects TRBV4-1 to TRBJ2-7, with D maybe TRBD1 (6 bases). CDR3 length: 14 residues. Trimming stripped 3 bases from V and 5 bases from J, with 14 bases between. CDR1 MGHRA and CDR2 YSYEKL come from the germline V gene. The CDR3 is CASSQLTGVDEQYF. The CDR3 DNA reads as TGCGCCAGCAGCCAGCTGACAGGAGTGGACGAGCAGTACTTC.

CDR3 coding DNA: TGTGCCAGCAGTTCGTTTGGAGCGGGGGGCTTCAATGAGCAGTACTTC. It codes for CASSSFGAGGFNEQYF. The V and J genes are TRBV28 and TRBJ2-1; 9 nucleotides align to TRBD2. The J call is uncertain, as TRBJ2-7 better fits the DNA end. The CDR3 is 16 amino acids. Germline V gene lookup returns CDR1 MDHEN and CDR2 SYDVKM.